A selection of T cell receptor beta chains follows, all from one sample in a study of immune characterization of retroperitoneal liposarcoma. TCRdb processed the PCR reads anew with MiXCR; each CDR3 protein has one entry. In the table there are 2,500 or so distinct CDR3 sequences, about 40% of which are singletons. Sequencing was performed on tumor tissue. These receptors all stem from a male donor with retroperitoneal liposarcoma. Each CDR3 is given with its conserved first and last residue.

>TRBJ2-1|TRBV12-3/TRBV12-4
CASSHSGNEQFF
>NA|TRBV6-1
CASSRKTGTGIHEQYF
>TRBJ2-1|TRBV27
CASSWGSSYNEQFF
>TRBJ2-5|TRBV6-5
CASSQGLQTSQYF
>TRBJ1-2|TRBV6-6
CASNMGTGYGYTF
>TRBJ2-1|TRBV12-3/TRBV12-4
CASSLDGYEQFF
>TRBJ2-5|TRBV12-3/TRBV12-4
CASGSTMGQYF
>TRBJ2-1|TRBV6-1
CASSSPTSDYNEQFF
>TRBJ1-5|TRBV6-6
CASSRTPYSNQPQHF
>TRBJ2-1|TRBV6-1
CASSETQQITPGNEQFF
>TRBJ2-1|TRBV6-1
CASSDPGGEQFF
>TRBJ2-2|TRBV7-2
CASSRTGGHTGELFF
>NA|TRBV7-2
CASSLDGGPGETQYF
>TRBJ2-1|TRBV6-1
CASSTSGSYNEQFF
>TRBJ2-1|TRBV7-8
CASTGGNEQFF
>TRBJ2-1|TRBV12-3/TRBV12-4
CASSFITSGYNEQFF
>TRBJ2-5|TRBV6-5
CASSEGGPQETQYF
>TRBJ2-1|TRBV12-3/TRBV12-4
CASSFRVAGGGEQFF